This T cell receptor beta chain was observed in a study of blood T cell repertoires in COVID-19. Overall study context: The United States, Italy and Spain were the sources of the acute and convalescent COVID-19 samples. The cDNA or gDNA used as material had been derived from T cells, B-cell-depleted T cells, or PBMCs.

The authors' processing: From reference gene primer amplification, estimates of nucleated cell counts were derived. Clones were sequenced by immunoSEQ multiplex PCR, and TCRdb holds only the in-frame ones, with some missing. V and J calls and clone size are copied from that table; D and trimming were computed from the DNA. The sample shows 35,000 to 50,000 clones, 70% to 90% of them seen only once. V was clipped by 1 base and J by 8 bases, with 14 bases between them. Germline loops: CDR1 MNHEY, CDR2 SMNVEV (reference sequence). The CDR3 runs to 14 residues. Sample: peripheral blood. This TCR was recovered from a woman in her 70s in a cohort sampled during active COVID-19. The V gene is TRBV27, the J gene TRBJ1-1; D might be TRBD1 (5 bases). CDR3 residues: CASSLWGPHREAFF. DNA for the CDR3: TGTGCCAGCAGTTTATGGGGCCCCCATAGGGAAGCTTTCTTT.